This T cell receptor beta chain was profiled in a study of molecular identifiers for immune sequencing clone quantification. TCRdb redid the calling of the PCR reads with MiXCR, one entry per CDR3 protein. Among about 320,000 distinct CDR3 sequences listed, around a fifth were seen once. V lost 8 bases, J lost 2 bases, and 7 bases stayed unmatched. Germline loops: CDR1 SQVTM, CDR2 ANQGSEA. There are 13 residues in the CDR3. The sequence was collected from a human donor in good health. Some libraries in this study had Jurkat cell RNA spiked in. V and J are TRBV29-1 and TRBJ2-3; 7 positions agree with TRBD1. Material for sequencing was naive CD8+ T cells from blood, with Jurkat cell RNA spiked in. As to subset: FACS-sorted CD8+CD4-CCR7+CD45RA+ naive T cells. The CDR3 coding sequence is TGCAGCTACAGGGGTCAAGACACAGATACGCAGTATTTT. Translated: CSYRGQDTDTQYF.